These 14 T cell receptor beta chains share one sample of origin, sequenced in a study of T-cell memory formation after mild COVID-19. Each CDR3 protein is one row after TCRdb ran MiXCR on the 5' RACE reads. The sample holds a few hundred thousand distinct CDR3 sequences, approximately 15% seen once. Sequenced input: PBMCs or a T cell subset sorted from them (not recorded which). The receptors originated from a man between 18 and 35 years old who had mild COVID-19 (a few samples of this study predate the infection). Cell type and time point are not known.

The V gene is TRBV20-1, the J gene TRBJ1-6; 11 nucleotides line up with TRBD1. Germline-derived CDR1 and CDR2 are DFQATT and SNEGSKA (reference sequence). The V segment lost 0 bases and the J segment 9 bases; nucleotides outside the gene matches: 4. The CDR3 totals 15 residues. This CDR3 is CSARDPGTGGSPLHF. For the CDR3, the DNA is TGCAGTGCTAGAGATCCCGGGACAGGGGGTTCACCCCTCCACTTT.

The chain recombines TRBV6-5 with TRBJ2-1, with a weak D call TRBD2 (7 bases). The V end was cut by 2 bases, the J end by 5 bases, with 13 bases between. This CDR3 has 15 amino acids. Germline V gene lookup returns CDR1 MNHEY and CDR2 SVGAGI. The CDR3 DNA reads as TGTGCCAGCAGTTACCCCGGGGAGGGGGACAATGAGCAGTTCTTC. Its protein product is CASSYPGEGDNEQFF.

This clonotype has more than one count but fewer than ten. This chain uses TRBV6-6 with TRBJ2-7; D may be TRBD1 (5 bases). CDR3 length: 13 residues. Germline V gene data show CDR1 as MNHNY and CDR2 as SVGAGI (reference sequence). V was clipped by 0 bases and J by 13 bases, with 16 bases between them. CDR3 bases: TGTGCCAGCAGTTACTCGACAGCTCTCGTCTATTACGTC. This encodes CASSYSTALVYYV.

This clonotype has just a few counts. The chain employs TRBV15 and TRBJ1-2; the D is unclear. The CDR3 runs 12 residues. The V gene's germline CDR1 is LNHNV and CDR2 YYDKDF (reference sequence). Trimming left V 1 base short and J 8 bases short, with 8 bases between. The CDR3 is CATSRVGFGYTF. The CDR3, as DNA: TGTGCCACCAGCAGAGTAGGGTTCGGCTACACCTTC.

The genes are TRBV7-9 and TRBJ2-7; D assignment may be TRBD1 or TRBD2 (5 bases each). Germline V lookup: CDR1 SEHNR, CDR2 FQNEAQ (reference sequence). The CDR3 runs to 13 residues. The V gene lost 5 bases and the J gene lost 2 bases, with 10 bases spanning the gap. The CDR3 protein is CASSGAEAYEQYV. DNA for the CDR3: TGTGCCAGCAGCGGGGCGGAGGCCTACGAGCAGTACGTC.

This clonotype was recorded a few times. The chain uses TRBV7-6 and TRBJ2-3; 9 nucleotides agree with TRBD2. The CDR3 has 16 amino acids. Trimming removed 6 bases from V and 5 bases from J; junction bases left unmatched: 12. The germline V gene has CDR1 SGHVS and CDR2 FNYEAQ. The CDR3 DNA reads TGTGCCAGCAGATCGGGTGGCGGGGGGGGAAGAGATACGCAGTATTTT. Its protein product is CASRSGGGGGRDTQYF.

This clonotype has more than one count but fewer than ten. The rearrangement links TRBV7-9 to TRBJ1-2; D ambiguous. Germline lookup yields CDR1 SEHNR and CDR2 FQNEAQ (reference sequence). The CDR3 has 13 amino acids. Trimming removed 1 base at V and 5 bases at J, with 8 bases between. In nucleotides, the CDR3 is TGTGCCAGCAGCTTAGAGGTGGGGTATGGCTACACCTTC. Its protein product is CASSLEVGYGYTF. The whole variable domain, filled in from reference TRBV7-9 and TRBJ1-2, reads DTGVSQNPRHKITKRGQNVTFRCDPISEHNRLYWYRQTLGQGPEFLTYFQNEAQLEKSRLLSDRFSAERPKGSFSTLEIQRTEQGDSAMYLCASSLEVGYGYTFGSGTRLTVV.

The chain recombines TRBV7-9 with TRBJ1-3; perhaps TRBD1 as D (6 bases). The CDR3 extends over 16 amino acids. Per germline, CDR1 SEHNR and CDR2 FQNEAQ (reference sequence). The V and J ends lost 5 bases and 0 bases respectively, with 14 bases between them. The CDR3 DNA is TGTGCCAGCAGCCCCCTCAGGGGAAGCTCTGGAAACACCATATATTTT. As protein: CASSPLRGSSGNTIYF.

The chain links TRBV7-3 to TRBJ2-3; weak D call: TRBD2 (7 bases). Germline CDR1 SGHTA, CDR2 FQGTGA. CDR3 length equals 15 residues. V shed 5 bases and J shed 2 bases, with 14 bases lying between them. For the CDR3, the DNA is TGTGCCAGCAGCCGCGGGGGCGGGGTCACAGATACGCAGTATTTT. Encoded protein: CASSRGGGVTDTQYF.

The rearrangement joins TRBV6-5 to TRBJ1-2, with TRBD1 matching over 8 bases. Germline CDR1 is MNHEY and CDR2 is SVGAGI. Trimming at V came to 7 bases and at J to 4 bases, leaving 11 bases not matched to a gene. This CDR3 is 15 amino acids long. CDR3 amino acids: CASTIRPDRGYGYTF. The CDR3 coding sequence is TGTGCCAGCACCATCCGGCCTGACAGGGGCTATGGCTACACCTTC.

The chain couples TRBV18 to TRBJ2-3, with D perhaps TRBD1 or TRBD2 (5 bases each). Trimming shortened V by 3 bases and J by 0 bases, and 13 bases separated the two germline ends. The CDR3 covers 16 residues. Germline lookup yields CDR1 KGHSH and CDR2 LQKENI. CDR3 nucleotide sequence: TGTGCCAGCTCACCGAACTGGGACGCCAGCACAGATACGCAGTATTTT. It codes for CASSPNWDASTDTQYF. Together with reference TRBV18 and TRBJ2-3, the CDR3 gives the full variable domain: NAGVMQNPRHLVRRRGQEARLRCSPMKGHSHVYWYRQLPEEGLKFMVYLQKENIIDESGMPKERFSAEFPKEGPSILRIQQVVRGDSAAYFCASSPNWDASTDTQYFGPGTRLTVL.

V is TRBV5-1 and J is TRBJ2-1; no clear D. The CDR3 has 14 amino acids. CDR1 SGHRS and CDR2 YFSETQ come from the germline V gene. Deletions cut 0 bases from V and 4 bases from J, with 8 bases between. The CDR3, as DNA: TGCGCCAGCAGCTTGGGCGGAGAGTACAATGAGCAGTTCTTC. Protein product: CASSLGGEYNEQFF.

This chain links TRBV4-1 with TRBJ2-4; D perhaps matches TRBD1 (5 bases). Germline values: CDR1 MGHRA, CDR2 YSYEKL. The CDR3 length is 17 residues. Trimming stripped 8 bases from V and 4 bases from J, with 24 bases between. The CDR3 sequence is CASSEGVAKSLKNIQYF. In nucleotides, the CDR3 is TGCGCCAGCTCGGAAGGGGTTGCGAAGTCCCTTAAAAACATTCAGTACTTC.

The CDR3 reads CASSLELAKNIQYF. DNA of the CDR3: TGTGCCAGCAGTTTAGAACTAGCCAAAAACATTCAGTACTTC. The chain recombines TRBV12-3 or TRBV12-4 with TRBJ2-4; D is uncertain. Trimming left V 1 base short and J 0 bases short, with 4 bases between. The length of the CDR3 is 14 residues.